Listed below are T cell receptor beta chains from one sample, sequenced in a study of early T cells in non-severe SARS-CoV-2 infection. TCRdb independently ran MiXCR on the 5' RACE reads; one entry per CDR3 protein. The sample records approximately 110,000 distinct CDR3 sequences, around 14% being singletons. The sequencing input was whole blood. The source of these receptors is an adult who was a healthcare worker with PCR-confirmed SARS-CoV-2 infection or an uninfected control (not recorded which). CDR3s include the opening cysteine and the closing phenylalanine or tryptophan. The order of the fields is clone size, J gene, V gene, D gene, CDR3 DNA, CDR3 protein. D genes are given only for firm matches. Clone size is given for some rows only: seen once, a few or many times, or a class if the clone is expanded.

>NA|TRBJ2-3|TRBV5-4|NA
TGTGCCAGCAGCTCGGAGTATCGGAGGACAGATACGCAGTATTTT
CASSSEYRRTDTQYF
>NA|TRBJ2-2|TRBV18|NA
TGTGCCAGCTCACCGATGGGCGACACCGGGGAGCTGTTTTTT
CASSPMGDTGELFF
>few|TRBJ1-1|TRBV18|NA
TGTGCCAGCTCACCCCCCATGAACACTGAAGCTTTCTTT
CASSPPMNTEAFF
>few|TRBJ1-4|TRBV6-5|NA
TGTGCCAGCAGTTACTCCCCGGACGGTTTAACTAATGAAAAACTGTTTTTT
CASSYSPDGLTNEKLFF
>NA|TRBJ2-3|TRBV27|NA
TGTGCCAGCAGTCCTGGGAAGGGGGCAGATACGCAGTATTTT
CASSPGKGADTQYF
>NA|TRBJ1-1|TRBV6-6|NA
TGTGCCAGCCAACTTGACCGTATCCTGGGCGAAGCTTTCTTT
CASQLDRILGEAFF
>many|TRBJ2-5|TRBV7-9|NA
TGTGCCAGCAGCTTAGGGGCAGACCAAGAGACCCAGTACTTC
CASSLGADQETQYF
>NA|TRBJ1-1|TRBV29-1|NA
TGCAGCGTTGGGGGGGAAACTGAAGCTTTCTTT
CSVGGETEAFF
>many|TRBJ2-7|TRBV18|NA
TGTGCCAGCTCACCAGGCTCGGTGAGGGAGCAGTACTTC
CASSPGSVREQYF
>NA|TRBJ2-3|TRBV27|TRBD2
TGTGCCAGCAGTTTACGAGGACTAGCGGGGGGCGTAGATACGCAGTATTTT
CASSLRGLAGGVDTQYF
>once|TRBJ1-2|TRBV11-2|NA
TGTGACAGCAGCTTAGAATCGGGGATCTATGGCTACACCTTC
CDSSLESGIYGYTF
>few|TRBJ2-7|TRBV7-8|TRBD1
TGTGCCAGCAAAACCGGGACAGGGGGCGACGAGCAGTACTTC
CASKTGTGGDEQYF
>NA|TRBJ1-2|TRBV6-1|TRBD1
TGTGCCAGCAGGGGGGGACAGTCACATGGCTACACCTTC
CASRGGQSHGYTF
>NA|TRBJ1-6|TRBV7-8|NA
TGTGCCAGCAGCTACAGAAACCCTAATTCACCCCTCCACTTT
CASSYRNPNSPLHF
>many|TRBJ1-2|TRBV20-1|NA
TGCAGTGCCCGCCGACAGGAGGGCTACACCTTC
CSARRQEGYTF
>NA|TRBJ1-4|TRBV20-1|NA
TGCAAGACTAGGGTAAATGAAAAACTGTTTTTT
CKTRVNEKLFF
>few|TRBJ1-2|TRBV12-3/TRBV12-4|TRBD1
TGTGCCAGCAGCCTGATAGGGGGCGCGGGTGGCTACACCTTC
CASSLIGGAGGYTF